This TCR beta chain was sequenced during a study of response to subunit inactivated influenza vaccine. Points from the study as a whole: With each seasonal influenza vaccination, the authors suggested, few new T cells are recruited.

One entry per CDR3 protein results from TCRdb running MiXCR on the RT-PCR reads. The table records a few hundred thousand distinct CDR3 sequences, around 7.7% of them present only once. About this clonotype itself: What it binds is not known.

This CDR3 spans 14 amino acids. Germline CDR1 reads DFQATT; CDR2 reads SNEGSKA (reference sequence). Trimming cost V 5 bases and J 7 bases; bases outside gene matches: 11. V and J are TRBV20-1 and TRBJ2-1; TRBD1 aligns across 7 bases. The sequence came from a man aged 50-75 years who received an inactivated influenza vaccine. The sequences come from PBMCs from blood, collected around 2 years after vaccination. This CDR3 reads CSASRGHVGNEQFF. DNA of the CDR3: TGCAGTGCTTCTAGGGGGCACGTTGGGAATGAGCAGTTCTTC.